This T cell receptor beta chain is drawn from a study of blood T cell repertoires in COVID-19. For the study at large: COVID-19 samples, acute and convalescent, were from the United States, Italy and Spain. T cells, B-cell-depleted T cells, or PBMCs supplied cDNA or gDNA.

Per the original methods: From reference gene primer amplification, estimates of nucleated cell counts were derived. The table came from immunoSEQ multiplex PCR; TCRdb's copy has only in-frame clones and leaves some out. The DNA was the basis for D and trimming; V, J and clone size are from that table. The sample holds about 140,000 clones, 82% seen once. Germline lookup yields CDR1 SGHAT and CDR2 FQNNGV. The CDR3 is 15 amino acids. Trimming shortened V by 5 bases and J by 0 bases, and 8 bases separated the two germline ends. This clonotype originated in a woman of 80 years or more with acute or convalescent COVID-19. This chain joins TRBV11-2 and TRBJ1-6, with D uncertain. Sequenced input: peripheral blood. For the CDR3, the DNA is TGTGCCAGCAGCGCCGGGAGCTCCTATAATTCACCCCTCCACTTT. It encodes CASSAGSSYNSPLHF. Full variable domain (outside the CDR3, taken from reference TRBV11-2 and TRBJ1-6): EAGVAQSPRYKIIEKRQSVAFWCNPISGHATLYWYQQILGQGPKLLIQFQNNGVVDDSQLPKDRFSAERLKGVDSTLKIQPAKLEDSAVYLCASSAGSSYNSPLHFGNGTRLTVT.